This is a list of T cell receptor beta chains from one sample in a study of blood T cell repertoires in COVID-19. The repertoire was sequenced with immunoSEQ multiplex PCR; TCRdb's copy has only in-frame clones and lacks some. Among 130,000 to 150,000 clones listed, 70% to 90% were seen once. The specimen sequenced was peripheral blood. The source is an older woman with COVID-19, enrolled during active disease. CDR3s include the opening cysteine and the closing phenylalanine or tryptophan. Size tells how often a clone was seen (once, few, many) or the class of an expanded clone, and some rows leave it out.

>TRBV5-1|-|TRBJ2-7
CASNGQGANEQYF
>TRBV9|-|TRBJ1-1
CASSARTDGTEAFF
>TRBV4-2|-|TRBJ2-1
CASSQADNEQFF
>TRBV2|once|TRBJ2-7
CASSELLTGGSGEQYF
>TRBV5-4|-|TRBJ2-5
CASSPGGINQETQYF
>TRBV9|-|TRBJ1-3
CATSTGGRLSHSYDTIYF
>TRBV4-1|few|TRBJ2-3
CASSQDVAGGRYTQYF
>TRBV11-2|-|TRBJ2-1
CASTTRLAGDYNEQFF
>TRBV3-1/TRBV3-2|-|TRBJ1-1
CASSQVADIAFF
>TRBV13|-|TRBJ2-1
CASRVGQGYNEQFF
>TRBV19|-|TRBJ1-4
CASSEGGLDEKLFF
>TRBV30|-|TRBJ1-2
CAWMLANYGYTF
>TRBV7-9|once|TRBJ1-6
CASSLAPDNSPLHF
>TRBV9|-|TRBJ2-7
CASSGEEGRADVPYEQYF
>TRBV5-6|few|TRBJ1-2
CASSSMTGGFWYGYTF
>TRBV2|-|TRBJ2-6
CASSERGTNSGANVLTF
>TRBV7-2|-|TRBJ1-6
CASSLMTGSDSPLHF
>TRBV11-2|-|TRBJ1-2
CASSLRADNYGYTF
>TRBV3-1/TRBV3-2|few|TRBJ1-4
CASSQVTTGTPFKLFF
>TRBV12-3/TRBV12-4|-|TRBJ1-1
CLRGINTEAFF
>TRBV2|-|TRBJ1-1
CASRARRTVEAFF
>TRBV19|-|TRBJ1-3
CASSSLRAYSGNTIYF